These 15 T cell receptor beta chains were sequenced from one sample in a study of vaccination effects on CD4 cells after COVID-19. No antigen is known for these receptors. Sequencing in the ViraFEST assay came after antigen-specific CD4+ T cells had been expanded with viral peptide pools, which were used to stimulate PBMC. Culturing for around eleven days preceded CD4+ T cell isolation. Two doses of BNT162b2 or mRNA-1273 vaccine were administered to participants. Sequenced by immunoSEQ multiplex PCR; TCRdb stores in-frame clones only, minus some. The sample lists fewer than 35,000 clones; roughly 76% were seen once. This material consisted of CD4+ T cells from PBMCs cultured with SARS-CoV-2 spike peptides, taken after COVID-19 vaccination. These receptors came from a human donor who received a COVID-19 vaccine. Some clones in this sample may be carry-over from other donors' samples.

This chain connects TRBV20-1 to TRBJ2-7; TRBD1 matches 9 bases. Germline lookup yields CDR1 DFQATT and CDR2 SNEGSKA (reference sequence). The length of the CDR3 is 14 residues. The V gene end was trimmed by 3 bases and the J gene end by 5 bases; junction bases not matched to a gene: 8. CDR3 DNA: TGCAGTGCTAGTAGGGGGACAGGGTCCCACGAGCAGTACGTC. Translating gives CSASRGTGSHEQYV.

This chain connects TRBV25-1 to TRBJ1-6; TRBD1 is a possible D gene (5 bases). The CDR3 is 15 amino acids. Germline assignment: CDR1 MGHDK and CDR2 SYGVNS. Trimming took off 2 bases at V and 6 bases at J, with 11 bases between the two ends. The CDR3 DNA follows: TGTGCCAGCAGTGAACAGACAGCGCCTAATTCACCCCTCCACTTT. Amino acid sequence: CASSEQTAPNSPLHF. Full variable domain (rest looked up from reference TRBV25-1 and TRBJ1-6): EADIYQTPRYLVIGTGKKITLECSQTMGHDKMYWYQQDPGMELHLIHYSYGVNSTEKGDLSSESTVSRIRTEHFPLTLESARPSHTSQYLCASSEQTAPNSPLHFGNGTRLTVT.

The rearrangement links TRBV7-2 to TRBJ2-1; D gene unclear. Germline V gene lookup returns CDR1 SGHTA and CDR2 FQGNSA. The V gene lost 0 bases and the J gene lost 5 bases, with 8 bases spanning the gap. CDR3 length equals 14 residues. The CDR3 DNA follows: TGTGCCAGCAGCTTAGCGGGGTCGAACAATGAGCAGTTCTTC. Its translation is CASSLAGSNNEQFF.

The CDR3 bases are TGTGCCAGCAGACCTCCGGGGGGCCCTAACACCGGGGAGCTGTTTTTT. It yields the protein CASRPPGGPNTGELFF. The rearrangement links TRBV7-2 to TRBJ2-2; tentative D call: TRBD2 (7 bases). Trimming took off 6 bases at V and 2 bases at J, with 16 bases between the two ends. Germline V lookup: CDR1 SGHTA, CDR2 FQGNSA. CDR3 length: 16 amino acids.

V and J are TRBV6-1 and TRBJ1-1, with a tentative D call TRBD1 (5 bases). V lost 3 bases to trimming and J lost 1 base, with 12 bases between them. This CDR3 has 15 residues. CDR1 MNHNS and CDR2 SASEGT come from the germline V gene. CDR3 in DNA: TGTGCCAGCAGTGACCCAGGGAGGTCGAACACTGAAGCTTTCTTT. This sequence encodes CASSDPGRSNTEAFF.

The chain combines TRBV3-1 (or the pseudogene TRBV3-2) with TRBJ1-2, with TRBD1 matching 10 bases. The V segment lost 1 base and the J segment 4 bases; nucleotides outside the gene matches: 3. There are 15 residues in the CDR3. Germline V lookup: CDR1 LGHDT, CDR2 YNNKEL (reference sequence). The CDR3 nucleotides read TGTGCCAGCAGCCAAGGGGACAGGGGCATCTATGGCTACACCTTC. Protein: CASSQGDRGIYGYTF.

The chain combines TRBV30 with TRBJ2-5; 11 bases are a match to TRBD2. J lost 1 base, V lost 1 base, and 2 bases had no gene match. From germline, CDR1 is GTSNPN and CDR2 SVGIG (reference sequence). The CDR3 has 15 residues. The CDR3 region is CAWSALAGGQETQYF. The CDR3 DNA reads as TGTGCCTGGAGTGCCCTAGCGGGGGGCCAAGAGACCCAGTACTTC.

V is TRBV6-5 and J is TRBJ1-3; 7 bases fit TRBD1. The J segment lost 0 bases and the V segment lost 11 bases, leaving 7 bases of the junction unmatched. This CDR3 spans 14 amino acids. CDR1 and CDR2 (germline): MNHEY, SVGAGI. CDR3 loop: CAGRQGTSGNTIYF. DNA of the CDR3: TGTGCCGGTAGACAGGGTACCTCTGGAAACACCATATATTTT.

The chain is built from TRBV27 and TRBJ2-7; D not certain. Trimming took 0 bases from V and 3 from J, leaving 9 bases between them. This CDR3 comprises 14 residues. Germline V gene sequence: CDR1 MNHEY, CDR2 SMNVEV (reference sequence). CDR3: CASSLSPLGYEQYV. The DNA for the CDR3 is TGTGCCAGCAGTTTATCCCCACTGGGCTACGAGCAGTACGTC.

The gene calls are TRBV6-2 or TRBV6-3 and TRBJ1-5; tentatively, D is TRBD1 (6 bases). V lost 6 bases and J lost 2, with 14 bases in between. From germline, CDR1 is MNHEY and CDR2 SVGEGT. This CDR3 contains 15 residues. CDR3 nucleotides: TGTGCCAGCAGCACCCACAGGGTGGGCAATCAGCCCCAGCATTTT. Encoded protein: CASSTHRVGNQPQHF.

The genes are TRBV5-1 and TRBJ1-6; D not certain. V was cut by 0 bases and J by 6 bases, with 7 bases left in between. The CDR3 runs 14 residues. Germline assignment: CDR1 SGHRS and CDR2 YFSETQ. The CDR3 loop is CASSLETLNSPLHF. The CDR3 region has the DNA TGCGCCAGCAGCTTGGAAACCCTTAATTCACCCCTCCACTTT.

This chain joins TRBV6-2 or TRBV6-3 and TRBJ1-2, with TRBD1 matching over 8 bases. This CDR3 spans 15 amino acids. The V gene end was trimmed by 0 bases and the J gene end by 3 bases; junction bases not matched to a gene: 3. Germline values: CDR1 MNHEY, CDR2 SVGEGT. CDR3 residues: CASSYSDRVYYGYTF. The CDR3 DNA sequence: TGTGCCAGCAGTTACTCGGACAGGGTTTACTATGGCTACACCTTC.

This chain links TRBV24-1 with TRBJ2-3; tentative D call: TRBD1 (5 bases). Trimming stripped 3 bases from V and 3 bases from J, with 15 bases between. Germline assignment: CDR1 KGHDR and CDR2 SFDVKD. The CDR3 loop spans 16 amino acids. The CDR3 region is CATSDRSQGLTDTQYF. CDR3 bases: TGTGCCACCAGTGATAGGAGTCAGGGCCTGACAGATACGCAGTATTTT.

The rearrangement links TRBV6-5 to TRBJ2-3; TRBD2 matches at 10 bases. CDR3 length: 15 residues. The V segment lost 5 bases and the J segment 6 bases; nucleotides outside the gene matches: 8. Germline-derived CDR1 and CDR2 are MNHEY and SVGAGI. CDR3 sequence reads: CASSLRQRGGDTQYF. CDR3 sequence (DNA): TGTGCCAGCAGTCTACGCCAGCGGGGGGGGGATACGCAGTATTTT.

This chain uses TRBV19 with TRBJ1-4, with TRBD1 as a possible D gene (5 bases). CDR3 size: 16 residues. The germline V and J ends were trimmed by 8 bases and 0 bases, with 16 bases remaining between them. In germline, CDR1 is LNHDA, CDR2 SQIVND (reference sequence). The CDR3 sequence is CASRRGPLATNEKLFF. In nucleotides, the CDR3 is TGTGCCAGTCGGAGGGGCCCACTTGCAACTAATGAAAAACTGTTTTTT.